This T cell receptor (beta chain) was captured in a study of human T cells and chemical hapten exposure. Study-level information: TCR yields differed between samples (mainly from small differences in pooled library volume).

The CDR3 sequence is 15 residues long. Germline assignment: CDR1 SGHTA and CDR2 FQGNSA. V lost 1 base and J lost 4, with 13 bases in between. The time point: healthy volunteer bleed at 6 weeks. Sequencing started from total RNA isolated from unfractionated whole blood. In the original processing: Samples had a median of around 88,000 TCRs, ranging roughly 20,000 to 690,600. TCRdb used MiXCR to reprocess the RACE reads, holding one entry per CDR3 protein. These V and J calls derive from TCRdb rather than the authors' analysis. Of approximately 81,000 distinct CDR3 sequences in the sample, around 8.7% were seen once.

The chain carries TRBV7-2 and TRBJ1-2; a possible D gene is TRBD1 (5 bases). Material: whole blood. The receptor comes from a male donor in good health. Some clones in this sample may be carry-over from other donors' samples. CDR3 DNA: TGTGCCAGCAGCTTAGGCCCCGACAGTAGCTATGGCTACACCTTC. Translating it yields CASSLGPDSSYGYTF.